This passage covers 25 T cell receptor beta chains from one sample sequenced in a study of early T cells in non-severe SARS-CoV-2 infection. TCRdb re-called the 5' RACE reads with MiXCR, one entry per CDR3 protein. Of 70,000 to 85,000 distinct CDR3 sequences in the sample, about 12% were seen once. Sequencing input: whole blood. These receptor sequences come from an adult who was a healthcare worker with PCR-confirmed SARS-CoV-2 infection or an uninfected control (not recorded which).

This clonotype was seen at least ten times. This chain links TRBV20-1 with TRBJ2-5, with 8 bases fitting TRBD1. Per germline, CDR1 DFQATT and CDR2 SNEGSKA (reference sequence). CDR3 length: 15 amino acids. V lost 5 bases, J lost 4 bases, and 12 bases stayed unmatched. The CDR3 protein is CSAHNRAQGAETQYF. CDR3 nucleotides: TGCAGTGCTCACAACCGGGCTCAGGGGGCAGAGACCCAGTACTTC.

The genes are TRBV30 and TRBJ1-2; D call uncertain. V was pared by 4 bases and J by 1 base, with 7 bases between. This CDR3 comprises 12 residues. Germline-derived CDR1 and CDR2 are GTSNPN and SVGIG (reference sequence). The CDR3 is CAWTGSNYGYTF. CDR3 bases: TGTGCCTGGACGGGTAGTAACTATGGCTACACCTTC.

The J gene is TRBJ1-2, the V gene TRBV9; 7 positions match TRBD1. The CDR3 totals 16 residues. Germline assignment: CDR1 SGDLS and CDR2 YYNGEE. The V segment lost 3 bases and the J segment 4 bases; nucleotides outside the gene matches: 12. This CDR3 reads CASSESNRGSIYGYTF. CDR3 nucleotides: TGTGCCAGCAGCGAGAGTAACAGGGGATCTATCTATGGCTACACCTTC.

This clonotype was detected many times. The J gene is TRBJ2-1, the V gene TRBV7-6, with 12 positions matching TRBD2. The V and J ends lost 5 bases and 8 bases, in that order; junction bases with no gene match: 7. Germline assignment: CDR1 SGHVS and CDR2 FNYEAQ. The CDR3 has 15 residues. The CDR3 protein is CASSLGPSGGDEQFF. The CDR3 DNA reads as TGTGCCAGCAGCCTCGGGCCTAGCGGGGGGGATGAGCAGTTCTTC.

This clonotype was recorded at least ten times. The CDR3 loop reads CASSLRRAGQETQYF. The CDR3 coding sequence is TGTGCCAGCAGCTTAAGGAGAGCGGGACAAGAGACCCAGTACTTC. The gene calls are TRBV7-9 and TRBJ2-5; 7 bases map to TRBD2. The CDR3 covers 15 residues. Germline lookup yields CDR1 SEHNR and CDR2 FQNEAQ (reference sequence). Losses at the gene ends were 2 bases for V and 2 bases for J; bases not matched to a gene: 5.

In DNA form, the CDR3 reads TGTGCCAGCAGCCCACTAGACAGGGTCCAAGAGACCCAGTACTTC. Translating it yields CASSPLDRVQETQYF. The genes are TRBV7-9 and TRBJ2-5, with 7 bases aligning to TRBD1. This CDR3 has 15 amino acids. Looked up from germline, CDR1 is SEHNR and CDR2 is FQNEAQ (reference sequence). Trimming cost V 5 bases and J 1 base; bases outside gene matches: 7. The entire variable domain, with the rest obtained from reference TRBV7-9 and TRBJ2-5, is as follows: DTGVSQNPRHKITKRGQNVTFRCDPISEHNRLYWYRQTLGQGPEFLTYFQNEAQLEKSRLLSDRFSAERPKGSFSTLEIQRTEQGDSAMYLCASSPLDRVQETQYFGPGTRLLVL.

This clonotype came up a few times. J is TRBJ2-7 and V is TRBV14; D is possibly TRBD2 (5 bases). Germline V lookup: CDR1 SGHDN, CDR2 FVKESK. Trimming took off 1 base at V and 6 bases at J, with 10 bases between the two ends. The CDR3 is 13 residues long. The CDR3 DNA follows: TGTGCCAGCAGCCAAGTTCCGGGGAGCGAGCAGTACTTC. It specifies CASSQVPGSEQYF.

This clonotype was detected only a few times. In DNA form, the CDR3 reads TGCGCCAGCAGCTTGGTCGGCAGGGGTCCTGGGGAGCTGTTTTTT. This encodes CASSLVGRGPGELFF. V and J are TRBV5-1 and TRBJ2-2; D perhaps matches TRBD1 (6 bases). The V and J ends lost 0 bases and 8 bases respectively, with 14 bases between them. Looked up from germline, CDR1 is SGHRS and CDR2 is YFSETQ. The CDR3 has 15 residues. Filled out from reference TRBV5-1 and TRBJ2-2, the complete variable domain reads KAGVTQTPRYLIKTRGQQVTLSCSPISGHRSVSWYQQTPGQGLQFLFEYFSETQRNKGNFPGRFSGRQFSNSRSEMNVSTLELGDSALYLCASSLVGRGPGELFFGEGSRLTVL.

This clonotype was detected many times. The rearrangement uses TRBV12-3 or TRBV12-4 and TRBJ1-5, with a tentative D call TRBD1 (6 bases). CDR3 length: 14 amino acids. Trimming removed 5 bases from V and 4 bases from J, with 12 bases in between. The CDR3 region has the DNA TGTGCCAGCAGTCCAAAGGGGGGGAATCAGCCCCAGCATTTT. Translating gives CASSPKGGNQPQHF.

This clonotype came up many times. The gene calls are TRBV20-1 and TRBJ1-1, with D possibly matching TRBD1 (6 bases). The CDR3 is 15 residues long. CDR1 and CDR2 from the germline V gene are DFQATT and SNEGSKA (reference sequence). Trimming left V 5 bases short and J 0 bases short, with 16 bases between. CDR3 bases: TGCAGTGCTCAGAGGGGGAGCAGTATGAACACTGAAGCTTTCTTT. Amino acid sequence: CSAQRGSSMNTEAFF.

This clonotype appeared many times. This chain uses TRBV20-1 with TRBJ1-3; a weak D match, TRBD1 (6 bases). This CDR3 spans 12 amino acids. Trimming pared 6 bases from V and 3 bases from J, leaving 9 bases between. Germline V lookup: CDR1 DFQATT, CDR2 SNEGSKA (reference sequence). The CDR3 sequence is CSARDNGNTIYF. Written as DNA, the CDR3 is TGCAGTGCCCGGGACAATGGAAACACCATATATTTT.

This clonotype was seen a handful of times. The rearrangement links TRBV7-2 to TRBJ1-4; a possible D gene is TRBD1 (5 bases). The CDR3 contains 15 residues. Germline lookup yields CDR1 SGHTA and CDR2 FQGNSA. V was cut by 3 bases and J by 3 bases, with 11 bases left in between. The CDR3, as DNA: TGTGCCAGCAGCTTGGGGCAGCTCCCTAATGAAAAACTGTTTTTT. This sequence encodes CASSLGQLPNEKLFF.

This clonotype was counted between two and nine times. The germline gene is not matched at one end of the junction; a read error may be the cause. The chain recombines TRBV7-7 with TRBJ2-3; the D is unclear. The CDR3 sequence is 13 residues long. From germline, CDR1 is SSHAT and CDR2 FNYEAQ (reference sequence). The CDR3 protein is CASSLVIGDTQYF. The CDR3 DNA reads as TGTGCTAGCAGCTTAGTAATCGGAGATACGCAGTATTTT.

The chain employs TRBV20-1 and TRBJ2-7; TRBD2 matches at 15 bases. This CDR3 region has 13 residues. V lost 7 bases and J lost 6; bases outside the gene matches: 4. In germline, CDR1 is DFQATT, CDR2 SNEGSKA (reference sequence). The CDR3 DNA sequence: TGCAGTGGGACTAGCGGGGGGGCATTCGAGCAGTACTTC. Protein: CSGTSGGAFEQYF.

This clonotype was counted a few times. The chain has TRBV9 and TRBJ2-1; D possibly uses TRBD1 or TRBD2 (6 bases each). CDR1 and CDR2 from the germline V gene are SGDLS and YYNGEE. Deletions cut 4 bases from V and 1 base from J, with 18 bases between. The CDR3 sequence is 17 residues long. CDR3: CASSHGGRAGSYNEQFF. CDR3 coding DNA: TGTGCCAGCAGCCACGGGGGCCGGGCTGGATCCTACAATGAGCAGTTCTTC.

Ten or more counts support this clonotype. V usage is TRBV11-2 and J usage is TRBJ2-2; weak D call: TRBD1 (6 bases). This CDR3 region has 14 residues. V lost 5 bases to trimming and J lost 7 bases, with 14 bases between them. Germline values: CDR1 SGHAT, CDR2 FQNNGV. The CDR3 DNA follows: TGTGCCAGCAGCCGAACAGGGTTGGGCGGGGAGCTGTTTTTT. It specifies CASSRTGLGGELFF.

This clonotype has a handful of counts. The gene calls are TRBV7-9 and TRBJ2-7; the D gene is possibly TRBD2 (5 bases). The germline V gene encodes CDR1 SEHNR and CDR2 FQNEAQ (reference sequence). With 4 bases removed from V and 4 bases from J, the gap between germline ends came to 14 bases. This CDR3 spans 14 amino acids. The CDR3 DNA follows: TGTGCCAGCAGCTCCGCCGGGATAGGGTACGAGCAGTACTTC. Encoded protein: CASSSAGIGYEQYF.

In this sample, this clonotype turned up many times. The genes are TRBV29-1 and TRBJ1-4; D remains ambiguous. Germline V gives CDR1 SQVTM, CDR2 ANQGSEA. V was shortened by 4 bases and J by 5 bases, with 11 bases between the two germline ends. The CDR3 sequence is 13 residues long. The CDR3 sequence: CSVGGIMNEKLFF. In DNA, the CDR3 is TGCAGCGTTGGAGGGATTATGAATGAAAAACTGTTTTTT.

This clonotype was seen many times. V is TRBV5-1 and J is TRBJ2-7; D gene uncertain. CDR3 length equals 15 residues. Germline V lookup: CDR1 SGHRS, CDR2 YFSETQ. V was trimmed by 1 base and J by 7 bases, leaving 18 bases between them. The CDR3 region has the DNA TGCGCCAGCAGCTTGAACGACATACAACTGGGTGAGCAGTACTTC. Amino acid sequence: CASSLNDIQLGEQYF.

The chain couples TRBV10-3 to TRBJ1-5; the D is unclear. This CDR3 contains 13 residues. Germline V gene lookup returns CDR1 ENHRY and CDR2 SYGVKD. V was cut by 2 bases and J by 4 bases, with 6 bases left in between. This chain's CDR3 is CAISELSNQPQHF. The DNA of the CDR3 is TGTGCCATCAGTGAGCTTTCTAATCAGCCCCAGCATTTT.

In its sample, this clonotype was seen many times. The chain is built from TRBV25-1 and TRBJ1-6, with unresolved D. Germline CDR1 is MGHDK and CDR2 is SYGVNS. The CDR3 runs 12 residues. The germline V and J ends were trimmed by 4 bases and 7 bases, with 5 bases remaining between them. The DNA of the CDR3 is TGTGCCAGCAGTGTTATAAATTCACCCCTCCACTTT. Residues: CASSVINSPLHF. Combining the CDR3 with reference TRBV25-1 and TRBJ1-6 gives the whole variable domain EADIYQTPRYLVIGTGKKITLECSQTMGHDKMYWYQQDPGMELHLIHYSYGVNSTEKGDLSSESTVSRIRTEHFPLTLESARPSHTSQYLCASSVINSPLHFGNGTRLTVT.

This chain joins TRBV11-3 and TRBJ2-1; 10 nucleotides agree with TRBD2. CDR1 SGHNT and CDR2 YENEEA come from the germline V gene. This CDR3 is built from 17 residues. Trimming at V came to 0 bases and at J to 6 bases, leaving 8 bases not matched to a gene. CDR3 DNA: TGTGCCAGCAGCTTAGAAGTGAGCGGGAGGGCCTCCAATGAGCAGTTCTTC. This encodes CASSLEVSGRASNEQFF.

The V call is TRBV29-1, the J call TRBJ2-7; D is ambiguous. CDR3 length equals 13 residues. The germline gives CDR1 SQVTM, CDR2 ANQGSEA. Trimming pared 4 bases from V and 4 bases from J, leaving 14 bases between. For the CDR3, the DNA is TGCAGCGTTGCCCACTCCGCCCTATACGAGCAGTACTTC. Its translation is CSVAHSALYEQYF.

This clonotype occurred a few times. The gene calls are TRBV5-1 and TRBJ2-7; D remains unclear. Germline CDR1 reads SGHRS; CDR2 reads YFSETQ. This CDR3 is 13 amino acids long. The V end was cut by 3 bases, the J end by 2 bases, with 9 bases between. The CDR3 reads CASSYQETYEQYF. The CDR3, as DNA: TGCGCCAGCAGCTATCAGGAGACCTACGAGCAGTACTTC.

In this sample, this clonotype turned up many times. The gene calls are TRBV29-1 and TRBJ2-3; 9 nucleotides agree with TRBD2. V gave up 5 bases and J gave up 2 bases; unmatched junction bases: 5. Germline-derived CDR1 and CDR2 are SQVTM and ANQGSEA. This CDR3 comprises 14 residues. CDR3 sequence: CSVSGGFPTDTQYF. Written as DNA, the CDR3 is TGCAGCGTTAGCGGGGGGTTCCCCACAGATACGCAGTATTTT.